The T cell receptor (beta chain) described here comes from a study of T cells in Graves' hyperthyroidism and ophthalmopathy. This clonotype has only a few counts. CDR1 is ENHRY and CDR2 is SYGVKD in the germline V gene. V was pared by 6 bases and J by 4 bases, with 5 bases of the junction left unmatched. The CDR3 is 15 residues long. RNA transcripts served as the template for amplifying TCR beta CDR3 regions. During a first-round RT-PCR of the TCR CDR3, the HTBI primer set was used. TCRdb reanalysed the multiplex PCR reads using MiXCR and keeps one entry per CDR3 protein. The sample carries 540,000 or so distinct CDR3 sequences, around 16% recorded once.

The source of this sequence is a woman in her 30s with Graves' hyperthyroidism. Sequencing was done on a sample of blood. The chain links TRBV10-3 to TRBJ2-1; 11 nucleotides match TRBD2. The CDR3 sequence: CAIRSGLAGYNEQFF. The CDR3 nucleotides are TGTGCCATCAGATCAGGACTAGCGGGTTACAATGAGCAGTTCTTC.